Following are 23 T cell receptor beta chains from one sample sequenced in a study of T cell repertoires in cytomegalovirus infection. TCRdb itself ran the reads through MiXCR, one entry per CDR3 protein. Of roughly 920,000 distinct CDR3 sequences listed, roughly 30% are singletons. The antigens of these receptors remain unknown. This specimen was cultured CD8+ T cells from PBMCs, taken from culture after CMV antigen stimulation. The receptor set was obtained from a human donor in good health (CMV status not recorded). Some clones in this sample may be carry-over from other donors' samples.

V is TRBV12-3 or TRBV12-4 and J is TRBJ2-3, with D tentatively TRBD1 or TRBD2 (6 bases each). Trimming took 8 bases from V and 7 from J, leaving 22 bases between them. The CDR3 is 15 amino acids. CDR3 bases: TGTGCCAGCGCTGGGGGAACGGGGGCAACGCATACGCAGTATTTT. Translating it yields CASAGGTGATHTQYF.

In this sample, this clonotype turned up many times. V is TRBV12-3 or TRBV12-4 and J is TRBJ2-7; TRBD2 might be the D (6 bases). The V gene lost 3 bases and the J gene lost 6 bases, with 9 bases spanning the gap. CDR3 length: 12 amino acids. CDR3 amino acids: CASSFGGGEQYV. Here the CDR3 DNA reads TGTGCCAGCAGTTTTGGGGGAGGCGAGCAGTACGTC.

This chain links TRBV14 with TRBJ2-1; 7 nucleotides align to TRBD1. The CDR3 extends over 15 amino acids. Per the germline V gene, CDR1 is SGHDN and CDR2 is FVKESK. J gave up 4 bases and V 5 bases, and 8 bases lay outside the gene matches. CDR3 nucleotides: TGTGCCAGCAGCTCCACGACAGGGTGGTACAATGAGCAGTTCTTC. This gives the protein CASSSTTGWYNEQFF.

The chain has TRBV29-1 and TRBJ1-2; D possibly corresponds to TRBD1 (5 bases). Germline V gene sequence: CDR1 SQVTM, CDR2 ANQGSEA. Trimming pared 6 bases from V and 4 bases from J, leaving 12 bases between. The CDR3 is 12 residues long. The chain's CDR3 is CSVTVRAYGYTF. DNA of the CDR3: TGCAGCGTAACCGTCAGGGCCTATGGCTACACCTTC.

This clonotype has just a few counts. The chain recombines TRBV12-3 or TRBV12-4 with TRBJ2-7; 12 bases are shared with TRBD1. Trimming at V came to 4 bases and at J to 6 bases, leaving 7 bases not matched to a gene. The CDR3 covers 15 residues. This CDR3 is CASSSPGQGAFEQYF. In DNA form, the CDR3 reads TGTGCCAGCAGTTCACCGGGACAGGGGGCTTTCGAGCAGTACTTC.

A few counts support this clonotype. The chain uses TRBV6-1 and TRBJ2-2, with 9 bases that match TRBD1. The germline gives CDR1 MNHNS, CDR2 SASEGT. This CDR3 has 17 residues. Trimming removed 2 bases from V and 4 bases from J; junction bases left unmatched: 8. The CDR3 sequence: CASSEYPDRGSTGELFF. CDR3 DNA sequence: TGTGCCAGCAGTGAATACCCTGACAGGGGGAGCACCGGGGAGCTGTTTTTT.

This clonotype was recorded a few times. The rearrangement joins TRBV6-5 to TRBJ2-3; 11 positions match TRBD1. CDR1 and CDR2 (germline): MNHEY, SVGAGI. V shed 10 bases, J shed 3 bases, and the junction held 18 bases outside the gene matches. This CDR3 is 18 amino acids long. DNA for the CDR3: TGTGCCACCTTATTAGGGCCAACCGGGACAGGGGGTACAGATACGCAGTATTTT. The encoded protein is CATLLGPTGTGGTDTQYF.

There are a few counts of this clonotype. The gene calls are TRBV12-3 or TRBV12-4 and TRBJ2-5; D remains unclear. This CDR3 has 14 amino acids. Between the trimmed V and J ends, which lost 8 bases and 4 bases, there was a span of 17 bases. CDR3 coding DNA: TGTGCCAGCCACGCGGATGCGCGTCGAGAGACCCAGTACTTC. It is translated as CASHADARRETQYF.

The rearrangement uses TRBV4-3 and TRBJ2-1; 9 bases are a match to TRBD1. V trimming: 1 base; J trimming: 4 bases; junction bases outside the gene matches: 5. Germline CDR1 and CDR2: LGHNA and YSLEER. This CDR3 is 16 amino acids long. The CDR3 spells CASSQADRGLYNEQFF. CDR3 nucleotides: TGCGCCAGCAGCCAAGCGGACAGGGGACTATACAATGAGCAGTTCTTC.

This clonotype was counted between two and nine times. The J gene is TRBJ2-2, the V gene TRBV20-1; unclear D gene. The CDR3 sequence is 13 residues long. V was clipped by 0 bases and J by 9 bases, with 11 bases between them. Germline V gene data show CDR1 as DFQATT and CDR2 as SNEGSKA (reference sequence). The CDR3 DNA follows: TGCAGTGCTAGAGACGATATGTACTGGGAGCTGTTTTTT. It specifies CSARDDMYWELFF.

About this clonotype itself: One base away lies a much larger clone, so this may be a sequencing read error. The V and J genes are TRBV12-3 or TRBV12-4 and TRBJ2-3, with 8 bases that match TRBD2. V was pared by 3 bases and J by 0 bases, with 11 bases of the junction left unmatched. The CDR3 runs 18 residues. The CDR3 bases are TGTGCCAGCAGTTTCCCGGTACTAGCGGACTCTAGCACAGATACGCAGTATTTT. It codes for CASSFPVLADSSTDTQYF.

The gene calls are TRBV25-1 and TRBJ1-1; 10 bases agree with TRBD1. This CDR3 is built from 15 residues. Unmatched junction bases numbered 10, after V lost 8 bases and J lost 4 bases. Germline assignment: CDR1 MGHDK and CDR2 SYGVNS. This chain's CDR3 is CASFGGTGAGTEAFF. CDR3 sequence (DNA): TGTGCCAGCTTCGGAGGGACAGGGGCTGGCACTGAAGCTTTCTTT.

In its sample, this clonotype was seen a few times. The chain recombines TRBV9 with TRBJ2-2; 9 bases match TRBD2. The length of the CDR3 is 18 residues. V lost 3 bases, J lost 4 bases, and 13 bases stayed unmatched. The germline gives CDR1 SGDLS, CDR2 YYNGEE. The CDR3 protein is CASSASPRSGGTTGELFF. CDR3 DNA: TGTGCCAGCAGCGCCTCCCCCCGAAGCGGGGGGACCACCGGGGAGCTGTTTTTT.

Remarks on this clonotype: Germline is not matched at one junction end, which may reflect a read error. The J gene is TRBJ1-5, the V gene TRBV4-3; 7 bases agree with TRBD1. CDR3 length: 16 amino acids. Per germline, CDR1 LGHNA and CDR2 YSLEER. CDR3 in amino acids: CASSQLGDSANQPQHF. CDR3 nucleotide sequence: TGCGCCAGCAGCCAACTAGGGGACAGCGCGAATCAGCCTCAGCATTTT.

The chain combines TRBV12-5 with TRBJ2-2, with 10 bases fitting TRBD1. Germline values: CDR1 LGHNT, CDR2 FRNRAP. The CDR3 is 18 amino acids. V was pared by 3 bases and J by 3 bases, with 10 bases of the junction left unmatched. The CDR3 DNA is TGTGCTAGTGGTTTCACCGGTGCGGGGACAGGGGACACCGGGGAGCTGTTTTTT. Its protein product is CASGFTGAGTGDTGELFF. Combining the CDR3 with reference TRBV12-5 and TRBJ2-2 gives the whole variable domain DARVTQTPRHKVTEMGQEVTMRCQPILGHNTVFWYRQTMMQGLELLAYFRNRAPLDDSGMPKDRFSAEMPDATLATLKIQPSEPRDSAVYFCASGFTGAGTGDTGELFFGEGSRLTVL.

This clonotype was seen only a few times. The chain joins TRBV6-5 to TRBJ1-2; the D is unclear. V was clipped by 3 bases and J by 0 bases, with 20 bases between them. Germline loops: CDR1 MNHEY, CDR2 SVGAGI. The CDR3 totals 18 residues. The CDR3 loop reads CASSYNFRAALANYGYTF. CDR3 sequence (DNA): TGTGCCAGCAGTTATAACTTCCGGGCAGCGTTAGCTAACTATGGCTACACCTTC.

The CDR3 DNA follows: TGTGCCAGCAGTGTGGACAGGGCAGGTTCACCCCTCCACTTT. Translating gives CASSVDRAGSPLHF. The chain recombines TRBV6-6 with TRBJ1-6; 8 bases align to TRBD1. Germline loops: CDR1 MNHNY, CDR2 SVGAGI (reference sequence). Trimming cost V 5 bases and J 9 bases; bases outside gene matches: 6. The CDR3 has 14 amino acids.

The V call is TRBV7-9, the J call TRBJ2-2, with 8 bases lining up with TRBD1. The CDR3 loop spans 15 amino acids. Losses at the gene ends were 2 bases for V and 4 bases for J; bases not matched to a gene: 3. Germline V gene lookup returns CDR1 SEHNR and CDR2 FQNEAQ (reference sequence). CDR3: CASSLSRGPTGELFF. CDR3 DNA sequence: TGTGCCAGCAGCTTAAGCAGGGGGCCCACCGGGGAGCTGTTTTTT. Looking up the rest from reference TRBV7-9 and TRBJ2-2 gives the full variable domain: DTGVSQNPRHKITKRGQNVTFRCDPISEHNRLYWYRQTLGQGPEFLTYFQNEAQLEKSRLLSDRFSAERPKGSFSTLEIQRTEQGDSAMYLCASSLSRGPTGELFFGEGSRLTVL.

This clonotype appeared a few times. The chain carries TRBV6-2 or TRBV6-3 and TRBJ1-1, with D unresolved. The V gene lost 3 bases and the J gene lost 7 bases, with 12 bases spanning the gap. The length of the CDR3 is 13 residues. Germline values: CDR1 MNHEY, CDR2 SVGEGT. Here the CDR3 DNA reads TGTGCCAGCAGTTATTTCGCAAGGTTTGAAGCTTTCTTT. Protein product: CASSYFARFEAFF.

This chain connects TRBV11-2 to TRBJ2-3; D is undetermined. Deletions cut 3 bases from V and 2 bases from J, with 6 bases between. Per the germline V gene, CDR1 is SGHAT and CDR2 is FQNNGV. This CDR3 spans 13 amino acids. CDR3 coding DNA: TGTGCCAGCAGCTTGGAAACCACAGATACGCAGTATTTT. Its translation: CASSLETTDTQYF.

This chain uses TRBV11-3 with TRBJ2-1; TRBD1 matches at 8 bases. Germline values: CDR1 SGHNT, CDR2 YENEEA. V was pared by 5 bases and J by 9 bases, with 9 bases of the junction left unmatched. The CDR3 contains 14 residues. CDR3 sequence: CASSPRAGGFEQFF. As DNA, the CDR3 is TGTGCCAGCAGCCCCAGAGCAGGGGGCTTTGAGCAGTTCTTC.

This clonotype was seen only a few times. The chain couples TRBV6-5 to TRBJ1-2, with 7 bases that match TRBD1. CDR3 size: 15 residues. Germline CDR1 is MNHEY and CDR2 is SVGAGI. J lost 4 bases, V lost 0 bases, and 5 bases had no gene match. Here the CDR3 reads CASSYSAGGGYGYTF. The DNA of the CDR3 is TGTGCCAGCAGTTACTCGGCAGGGGGAGGCTATGGCTACACCTTC.

This clonotype was seen repeatedly, ten times or more. This chain joins TRBV2 and TRBJ1-2; a possible D gene is TRBD1 (6 bases). Germline loops: CDR1 SNHLY, CDR2 FYNNEI. The V end lost 8 bases, the J end lost 14 bases, and 30 bases lay between the germline ends. This CDR3 has 15 amino acids. DNA for the CDR3: TGTGCCAGCTCCGGGACAAGAATCACCCGAAATCAGAGGACCTTC. Its translation is CASSGTRITRNQRTF.